The 2 T cell receptor beta chains listed next were all sequenced from one sample in a study of cytotoxic CD8 clonotypes in ibrutinib-treated CLL. Clones were sequenced by immunoSEQ multiplex PCR, and TCRdb holds only the in-frame ones, with some missing. The data contain approximately 340,000 clones, about 64% of them singletons. The source was PBMCs, collected after 36 months of ibrutinib treatment. Every receptor here comes from a human donor with chronic lymphocytic leukemia.

J is TRBJ2-3 and V is TRBV5-1; TRBD2 agrees at 12 bases. After removal of 2 bases from V and 6 bases from J, the junction contained 4 bases not matched to a gene. The CDR3 spans 15 residues. From germline, CDR1 is SGHRS and CDR2 YFSETQ. The CDR3: CASSFELAGGDTQYF. In DNA form, the CDR3 reads TGCGCCAGCAGCTTTGAACTAGCGGGGGGTGATACGCAGTATTTT.

This chain links TRBV28 with TRBJ2-7; 7 positions match TRBD2. Germline lookup yields CDR1 MDHEN and CDR2 SYDVKM. V lost 5 bases to trimming and J lost 3 bases; unmatched junction nucleotides: 4. The CDR3 sequence is 13 residues long. CDR3 coding DNA: TGTGCCAGCAGTCGGGGGGAGAGCTACGAGCAGTACTTC. Translating gives CASSRGESYEQYF.